Listed here are 21 T cell receptor beta chains from one sample, sequenced in a study of T cell responses to AZD1222 COVID-19 vaccine. Data came from immunoSEQ multiplex PCR; TCRdb stores just in-frame clones and leaves some out. Among roughly 120,000 clones listed, roughly nine tenths were seen once. Sequencing used peripheral blood, obtained on day 0 of AZD1222 vaccination. All receptors derive from an adult in good health.

This chain joins TRBV21-1 and TRBJ2-7; the table's D call of TRBD1 was not tested on the DNA. TRBV21-1 is shown as a pseudogene. This CDR3 comprises 12 residues. The CDR3 nucleotides are TGTGCCAGCGGCCAGGGGGACGACGAGCAGTACTTC. Translating it yields CASGQGDDEQYF.

V usage is TRBV15 and J usage is TRBJ1-2; D might be TRBD1 (5 bases). There are 15 residues in the CDR3. CDR1 is LNHNV and CDR2 is YYDKDF in the germline V gene (reference sequence). Trimming pared 8 bases from V and 1 base from J, leaving 17 bases between. As DNA, the CDR3 is TGTGCCACCGCCCCGGAGGGGAGGCTTAACTATGGCTACACCTTC. Translated, it gives CATAPEGRLNYGYTF.

The genes are TRBV2 and TRBJ1-1; D is uncertain. Germline CDR1 and CDR2: SNHLY and FYNNEI. CDR3 size: 11 residues. V lost 2 bases to trimming and J lost 7 bases, with 5 bases between them. CDR3 region: CASSERFEAFF. In DNA form, the CDR3 reads TGTGCCAGCAGTGAACGATTTGAAGCTTTCTTT.

CDR3 nucleotides: TGTGCCAGTAGTATGATGCAGGGGTCATACGCCGGGGAGCTGTTTTTT. Translating gives CASSMMQGSYAGELFF. This chain links TRBV19 with TRBJ2-2; TRBD1 is a possible D gene (6 bases). V was trimmed by 3 bases and J by 6 bases, leaving 17 bases between them. This CDR3 is built from 16 residues. From germline, CDR1 is LNHDA and CDR2 SQIVND (reference sequence).

The gene calls are TRBV19 and TRBJ1-1; D remains unclear. The CDR3 is 12 amino acids. The germline gives CDR1 LNHDA, CDR2 SQIVND (reference sequence). V lost 3 bases and J 5 bases, leaving 7 bases between the germline ends. The CDR3 loop is CASSIGQTEAFF. The CDR3 DNA sequence: TGTGCCAGTAGTATTGGGCAGACTGAAGCTTTCTTT.

V usage is TRBV4-1 and J usage is TRBJ2-4; D not certain. The germline V gene has CDR1 MGHRA and CDR2 YSYEKL. The CDR3 consists of 13 residues. The V and J ends lost 1 base and 5 bases respectively, with 6 bases between them. This CDR3 reads CASSQVVENIQYF. CDR3 in DNA: TGCGCCAGCAGCCAAGTGGTGGAAAACATTCAGTACTTC.

The chain combines TRBV5-6 with TRBJ2-1; D not resolved. This CDR3 is 12 amino acids long. Trimming removed 4 bases from V and 10 bases from J, with 12 bases in between. Germline V gene sequence: CDR1 SGHDT, CDR2 YYEEEE. Here the CDR3 reads CASSLIKREQFF. CDR3 DNA sequence: TGTGCCAGCAGCCTAATTAAGCGCGAGCAGTTCTTC.

CDR3 sequence: CATSRDVVFGGNIQYF. In DNA, the CDR3 is TGTGCCACCAGCAGAGATGTCGTGTTTGGGGGAAACATTCAGTACTTC. J is TRBJ2-4 and V is TRBV15; either TRBD1 or TRBD2 may supply D (5 bases each). This CDR3 has 16 amino acids. With 0 bases removed from V and 6 bases from J, the gap between germline ends came to 15 bases. CDR1 is LNHNV, CDR2 YYDKDF, per germline (reference sequence).

This chain uses TRBV7-3 with TRBJ1-1; 8 bases fit TRBD1. After removal of 5 bases from V and 0 bases from J, the junction contained 2 bases not matched to a gene. Per the germline V gene, CDR1 is SGHTA and CDR2 is FQGTGA. The CDR3 runs to 14 residues. The CDR3 here is CASSRQGLNTEAFF. The DNA of the CDR3 is TGTGCCAGCAGCCGACAGGGGTTGAACACTGAAGCTTTCTTT.

This clone came up once. This chain joins TRBV5-4 and TRBJ1-3; D gene uncertain. Germline loops: CDR1 SGHNT, CDR2 YYREEE (reference sequence). CDR3 size: 16 residues. V was cut by 3 bases and J by 1 base, with 14 bases left in between. CDR3 sequence reads: CASSSGSEWSGNTIYF. The CDR3 DNA follows: TGTGCCAGCAGCTCCGGTTCAGAATGGTCTGGAAACACCATATATTTT.

This chain connects TRBV5-1 to TRBJ2-3, with 7 bases aligning to TRBD2. The CDR3 length is 15 residues. Trimming cost V 6 bases and J 2 bases; bases outside gene matches: 9. The germline V gene has CDR1 SGHRS and CDR2 YFSETQ. The CDR3 reads CASTRSGNPTDTQYF. In DNA, the CDR3 is TGCGCCAGCACTAGGAGCGGGAACCCCACAGATACGCAGTATTTT.

The chain uses TRBV30 and TRBJ2-3; tentatively, D is TRBD1 or TRBD2 (5 bases each). The CDR3 has 14 residues. Germline CDR1 and CDR2: GTSNPN and SVGIG (reference sequence). V lost 5 bases and J 3 bases, leaving 15 bases between the germline ends. The CDR3 region has the DNA TGTGCCTGGGGGATGAGGGGAAGAACAGATACGCAGTATTTT. Translating it yields CAWGMRGRTDTQYF.

The chain couples TRBV29-1 to TRBJ2-1; 7 positions match TRBD1. CDR3 length: 15 residues. The J segment lost 5 bases and the V segment lost 4 bases, leaving 11 bases of the junction unmatched. CDR1 is SQVTM and CDR2 is ANQGSEA in the germline V gene. The DNA for the CDR3 is TGCAGCGTTGCCCCCTGGGGGACAGATGACAATGAGCAGTTCTTC. Amino acid sequence: CSVAPWGTDDNEQFF.

V gene TRBV18 combines with J gene TRBJ2-3, with TRBD2 matching over 9 bases. The length of the CDR3 is 16 residues. V was pared by 8 bases and J by 1 base, with 10 bases of the junction left unmatched. Germline CDR1 KGHSH, CDR2 LQKENI. The CDR3 DNA follows: TGTGCCAGCCGAAAGGCGGGGGGGCTCGGCACAGATACGCAGTATTTT. It is translated as CASRKAGGLGTDTQYF.

This clone showed up just a few times. The chain employs TRBV14 and TRBJ2-1, with 8 bases identical to TRBD1. The V segment lost 4 bases and the J segment 5 bases; nucleotides outside the gene matches: 13. Germline V gene data show CDR1 as SGHDN and CDR2 as FVKESK. This CDR3 spans 17 amino acids. CDR3 nucleotides: TGTGCCAGCAGCCCGTCTTTTGGTGCACAGGGGGACAATGAGCAGTTCTTC. Protein product: CASSPSFGAQGDNEQFF.

The rearrangement links TRBV6-6 to TRBJ1-2, with D hard to call. V shed 9 bases and J shed 8 bases, with 10 bases lying between them. This CDR3 is 10 amino acids long. CDR1 and CDR2 from the germline V gene are MNHNY and SVGAGI (reference sequence). The CDR3 sequence is CARAAWGYTF. CDR3 nucleotides: TGTGCCAGAGCCGCATGGGGCTACACCTTC.

The J gene is TRBJ2-1, the V gene TRBV23-1; D is ambiguous. TRBV23-1 is an open reading frame whose function is uncertain. This CDR3 is 17 amino acids long. V gave up 5 bases and J gave up 5 bases, with 22 bases separating them. In DNA form, the CDR3 reads TGCGCCAGCAGTTCGTCCCGGCGCCCCTGGGCTCACAATGAGCAGTTCTTC. Translation gives CASSSSRRPWAHNEQFF.

This clone was detected once. The chain couples TRBV30 to TRBJ2-5; D is unclear. The CDR3 runs to 13 residues. Trimming left V 7 bases short and J 5 bases short, with 17 bases between. Germline CDR1 is GTSNPN and CDR2 is SVGIG (reference sequence). DNA for the CDR3: TGTGCCTCCCGACGGGCCGTGGGGGAGACCCAGTACTTC. Encoded protein: CASRRAVGETQYF.

The rearrangement joins TRBV3-1 (or the pseudogene TRBV3-2) to TRBJ2-7; D perhaps matches TRBD1 (5 bases). With 4 bases removed from V and 6 bases from J, the gap between germline ends came to 7 bases. The CDR3 sequence is 11 residues long. The germline gives CDR1 LGHDT, CDR2 YNNKEL (reference sequence). The CDR3 nucleotides read TGTGCCAGCAGCCTCCAGGGCGAGCAGTACTTC. Protein product: CASSLQGEQYF.

The chain joins TRBV2 to TRBJ2-5; 8 bases fit TRBD1. J was trimmed by 4 bases and V by 3 bases; bases with no gene match: 7. The CDR3 has 15 amino acids. CDR1 SNHLY and CDR2 FYNNEI come from the germline V gene. DNA of the CDR3: TGTGCCAGCAGTGATTGGACAGGGCAGGGAGAGACCCAGTACTTC. Translation: CASSDWTGQGETQYF.

This clone showed up just once. The V and J genes are TRBV19 and TRBJ2-2; TRBD2 matches at 9 bases. The CDR3 is 15 amino acids. V dropped 5 bases and J dropped 5; count of bases not matched to a gene: 6. CDR1 is LNHDA, CDR2 SQIVND, per germline (reference sequence). Here the CDR3 reads CASSFQTSGTGELFF. CDR3 bases: TGTGCCAGTAGTTTCCAGACTAGCGGAACCGGGGAGCTGTTTTTT.